This T cell receptor beta chain originates from a study of blood T cell repertoires in COVID-19. Everyone who took part was roughly 18 to 89 years old, and they came from 24 US areas. The assay was immunoSEQ multiplex PCR, and TCRdb's table has in-frame clones only and misses some. This table has some 260,000 clones, around nine tenths appearing once. V gave up 5 bases and J gave up 0 bases, with 14 bases separating them. The CDR3 loop spans 16 amino acids. The V gene's germline CDR1 is MGHRA and CDR2 YSYEKL. This receptor was identified in a woman between 18 and 30 years old who had recovered from COVID-19. Material: PBMCs or T cells enriched from blood (not recorded which). The rearrangement joins TRBV4-1 to TRBJ1-3; D is ambiguous. The CDR3 sequence is CASSSGLAISGNTIYF. The DNA of the CDR3 is TGCGCCAGCAGCTCAGGCCTGGCCATCTCTGGAAACACCATATATTTT.